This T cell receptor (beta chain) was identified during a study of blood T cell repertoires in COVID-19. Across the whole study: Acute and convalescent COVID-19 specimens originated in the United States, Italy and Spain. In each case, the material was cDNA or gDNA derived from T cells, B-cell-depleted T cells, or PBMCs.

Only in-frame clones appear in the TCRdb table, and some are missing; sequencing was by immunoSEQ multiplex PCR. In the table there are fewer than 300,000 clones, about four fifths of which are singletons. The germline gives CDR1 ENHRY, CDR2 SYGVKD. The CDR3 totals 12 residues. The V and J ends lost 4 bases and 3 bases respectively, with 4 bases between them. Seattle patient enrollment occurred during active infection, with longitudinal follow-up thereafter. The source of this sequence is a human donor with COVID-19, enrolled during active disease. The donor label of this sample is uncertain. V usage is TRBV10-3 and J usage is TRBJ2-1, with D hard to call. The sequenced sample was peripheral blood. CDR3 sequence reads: CAISVLYNEQFF. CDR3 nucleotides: TGTGCCATCAGTGTCCTCTACAATGAGCAGTTCTTC.